The clone carrying this T cell receptor beta chain has only a few counts. Its target is not known. This sample is part of a study of identical twins. Whole-study results and caveats: Within twin pairs, the out-of-frame alpha sequences they shared showed excess low generation probability. The study reached conclusions through statistical analysis that was cross-sectional, not following the same donors. Analyses based on zero insertions could be partly confounded by invariant MAIT and iNKT cells.

TCRdb reanalysed the 5' RACE reads using MiXCR and keeps one entry per CDR3 protein. The data show approximately 470,000 distinct CDR3 sequences, with 14% seen just once and roughly 0.5% held by the top ten. Germline V CDR1 and CDR2: MNHNS, SASEGT. Trimming cost V 4 bases and J 3 bases; bases outside gene matches: 9. CDR3 length: 15 amino acids. The sample was also linked to a second study, of yellow fever vaccine responses in identical twins. As that report states: Reportedly, twins' vaccine T cell responses looked partly convergent and partly personalized.

This receptor was taken from a woman between 18 and 29 years old in good health. Specimen: CD4+ T cells sorted from blood. V and J are TRBV6-1 and TRBJ2-7; TRBD2 aligns across 7 bases. CDR3 protein: CASSGGLQVNYEQYF. In DNA form, the CDR3 reads TGTGCCAGCAGTGGGGGACTACAGGTGAACTACGAGCAGTACTTC.